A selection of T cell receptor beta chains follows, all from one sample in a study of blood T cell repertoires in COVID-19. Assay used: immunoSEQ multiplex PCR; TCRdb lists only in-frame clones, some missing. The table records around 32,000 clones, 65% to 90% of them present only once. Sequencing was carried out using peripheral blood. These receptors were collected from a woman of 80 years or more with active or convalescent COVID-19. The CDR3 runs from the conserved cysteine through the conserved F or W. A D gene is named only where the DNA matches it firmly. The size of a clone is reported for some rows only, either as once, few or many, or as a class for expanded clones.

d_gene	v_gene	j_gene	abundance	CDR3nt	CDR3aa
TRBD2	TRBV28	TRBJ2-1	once	TGTGCCAGCTTGGGGAGGGAGACCCACTACAATGAGCAGTTCTTC	CASLGRETHYNEQFF
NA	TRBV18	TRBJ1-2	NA	TGTGCCAGCTCACCACCGTTCGCAGGGTTAGGATATGGCTACACCTTC	CASSPPFAGLGYGYTF
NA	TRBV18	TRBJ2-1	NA	TGTGCCAGCTCACCACCGGTAGCGGTCCCCTATGAGCAGTTCTTC	CASSPPVAVPYEQFF
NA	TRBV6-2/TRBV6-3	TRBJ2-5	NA	TGTGCCAGCAGTCGCGGCGGAAAAGAGACCCAGTACTTC	CASSRGGKETQYF
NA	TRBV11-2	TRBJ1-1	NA	TGTGCCAGCAGCTCCACCACAGTGAACACTGAAGCTTTCTTT	CASSSTTVNTEAFF
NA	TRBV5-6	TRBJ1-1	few	TGTGCCAGCAGCTTGGGCTTACAGGTGTTCTTGGCCACTGAAGCTTTCTTT	CASSLGLQVFLATEAFF
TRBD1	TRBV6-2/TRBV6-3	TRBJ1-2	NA	TGTGCCAGCAGCTCTACGGACAGGGGTGACTATGGCTACACCTTC	CASSSTDRGDYGYTF
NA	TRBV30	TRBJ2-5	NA	TGTGCCTGGAGTGGCGGTGGGGCGGGGGAGACCCAGTACTTC	CAWSGGGAGETQYF
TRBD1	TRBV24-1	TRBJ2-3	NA	TGTGCCACCAGTGACCCTCAGGGGGTGAGCACAGATACGCAGTATTTT	CATSDPQGVSTDTQYF
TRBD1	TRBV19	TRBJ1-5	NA	TGTGCCAGTAGTTCGACCCGGACAGGGGGCTCTTTGGGCAATCAGCCCCAGCATTTT	CASSSTRTGGSLGNQPQHF
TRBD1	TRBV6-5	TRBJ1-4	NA	TGTGCCAGCACCCGAACGGGACAGCGTAATGAAAAACTGTTTTTT	CASTRTGQRNEKLFF
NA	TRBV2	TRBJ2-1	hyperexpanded	TGTGCCAGCTATTACGTCCATTTAGCTGAGCAGTTCTTC	CASYYVHLAEQFF
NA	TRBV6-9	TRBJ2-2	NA	TGTGCCAGCAGTTATTGGATAAGGAGTCCCACCGGGGAGCTGTTTTTT	CASSYWIRSPTGELFF
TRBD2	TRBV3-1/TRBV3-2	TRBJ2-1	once	TGTGCCAGCAGCCAAGGTAGCGGGGGGCCCAATGAGCAGTTCTTC	CASSQGSGGPNEQFF
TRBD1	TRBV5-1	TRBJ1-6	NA	TGCGCCAGCAGCCGGGACAGCACTAATAATTCACCCCTCCACTTT	CASSRDSTNNSPLHF
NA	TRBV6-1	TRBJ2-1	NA	TGTGCCAGCAGTGAACAGGGTGCATACAATGAGCAGTTCTTC	CASSEQGAYNEQFF
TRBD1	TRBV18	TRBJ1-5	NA	TGTGCCAGCTCACGGACAGGGGACCGCAATCAGCCCCAGCATTTT	CASSRTGDRNQPQHF
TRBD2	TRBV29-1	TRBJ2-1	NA	TGCAGCGCGATCGGACTAGCGGGAGGGGTATACAATGAGCAGTTCTTC	CSAIGLAGGVYNEQFF
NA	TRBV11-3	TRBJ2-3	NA	TGTGCCAGCAGCCCAAAAGGGGGGGCCGGAGGCACAGATACGCAGTATTTT	CASSPKGGAGGTDTQYF
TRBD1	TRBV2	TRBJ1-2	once	TGTGCCAGCAGTGAGAACAGGGGGGCTGTTGGCTACACCTTC	CASSENRGAVGYTF
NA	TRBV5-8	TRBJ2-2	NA	TGTGCCAGCAGCTTGGGTGTTAGCGGTAACACCGGGGAGCTGTTTTTT	CASSLGVSGNTGELFF
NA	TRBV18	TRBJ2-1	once	TGTGCCAGCTCACCAATGCGGGAAAATGAGCAGTTCTTC	CASSPMRENEQFF
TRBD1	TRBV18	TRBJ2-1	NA	TGTGCCAGCTCCCGACAGGGTACCTACAATGAGCAGTTCTTC	CASSRQGTYNEQFF
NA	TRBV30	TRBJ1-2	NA	TGTGCCTGGAGTGGAGACAGCAACTTTTCCTTC	CAWSGDSNFSF
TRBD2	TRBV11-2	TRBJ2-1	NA	TGTGCCAGCAGCCGGACTAGCGGGCTCAATGAGCAGTTCTTC	CASSRTSGLNEQFF
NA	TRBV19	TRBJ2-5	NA	TGTGCCAGTAGTATTAGAGGGAGGAGAGGATCCGGGACCCAGTACTTC	CASSIRGRRGSGTQYF
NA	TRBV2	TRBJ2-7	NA	TGTGCCAGCAGTGAGGACAGAGTCTACGAGCAGTACTTC	CASSEDRVYEQYF
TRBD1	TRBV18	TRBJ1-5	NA	TGTGCCAGCTCAAACGGACAGGGCGGCCAGCCCCAGCATTTT	CASSNGQGGQPQHF
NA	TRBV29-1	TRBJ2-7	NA	TGCAGCGTTGATCGGGGCTACGAGCAGTACTTC	CSVDRGYEQYF
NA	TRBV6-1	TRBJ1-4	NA	TGTGCCAGCAGTGAGGGGGGGGTCGGGGAAAAACTGTTTTTT	CASSEGGVGEKLFF
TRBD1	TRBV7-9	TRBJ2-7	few	TGTGCCAGCAGCACAGACAGGGTCTCCTACGAGCAGTACTTC	CASSTDRVSYEQYF
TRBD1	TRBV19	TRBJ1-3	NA	TGTGCCAGTAGCAGCCCGGGACAGGGGATCTCTGGAAACACCATATATTTT	CASSSPGQGISGNTIYF
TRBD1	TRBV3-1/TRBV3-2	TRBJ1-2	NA	TGTGCCAGCACCCCGGGAGGGGGCGCGGGGGGCTACACCTTC	CASTPGGGAGGYTF
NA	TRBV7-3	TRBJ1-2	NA	TGTGCCAGCAGCCCCAACGGCGGCGCAGGGCCATTTTCTAACTATGGCTACACCTTC	CASSPNGGAGPFSNYGYTF
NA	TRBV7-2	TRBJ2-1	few	TGTGCCAGCAGCTTAGACAGGTATGAGCAGTTCTTC	CASSLDRYEQFF
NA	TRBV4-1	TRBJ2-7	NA	TGCGCCAGCAGCCAAGACAGGGCTGGGCCCCGCGAGCAGTACTTC	CASSQDRAGPREQYF
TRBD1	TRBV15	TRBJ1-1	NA	TGTGCCACCAGCAGAGGCCCCGCACAGGGGGCGGCTGAAGCTTTCTTT	CATSRGPAQGAAEAFF
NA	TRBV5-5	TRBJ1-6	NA	TGTGCCAGCAGCTTGGCGTTCAGGGCCCATAATTCACCCCTCCACTTT	CASSLAFRAHNSPLHF
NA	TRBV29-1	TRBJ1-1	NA	TGCAGCGTTGAAGAGTATGAAGCTTTCTTT	CSVEEYEAFF
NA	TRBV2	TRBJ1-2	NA	TGTGCCAGCAGTGCAGGCGTTAACTATGGCTACACCTTC	CASSAGVNYGYTF
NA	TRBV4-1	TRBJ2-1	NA	TGCGCCAGCAGCCAAACCTCTACGCGCCAAAATGAGCAGTTCTTC	CASSQTSTRQNEQFF
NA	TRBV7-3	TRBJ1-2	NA	TGTGCCAGCAGTATGGCCCATGGGCCTAACTATGGCTACACCTTC	CASSMAHGPNYGYTF
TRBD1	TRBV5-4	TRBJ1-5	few	TGTGCCAGCAGGCCCCCAACAGGGGGCGGCAATCAGCCCCAGCATTTT	CASRPPTGGGNQPQHF
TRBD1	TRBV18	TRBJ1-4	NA	TGTGCCAGCTCACCCGGACAGGCCGTAGGAAAACTGTTTTTT	CASSPGQAVGKLFF
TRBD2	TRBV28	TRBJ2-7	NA	TGTGCCAGCAGGTTAGCGGGAGGTGGTGAGCAGTACTTC	CASRLAGGGEQYF
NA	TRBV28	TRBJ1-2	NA	TGTGCCAGCAACTCGGGAGGGGCAGGCTACACCTTC	CASNSGGAGYTF
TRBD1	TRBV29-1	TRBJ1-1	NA	TGCAGCGGACGAGGGGGCCGCGGCACTGAAGCTTTCTTT	CSGRGGRGTEAFF
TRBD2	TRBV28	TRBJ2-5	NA	TGTGCCAGCAGCCCCTCGGGACTAGCGGCCCGGGAGACCCAGTACTTC	CASSPSGLAARETQYF
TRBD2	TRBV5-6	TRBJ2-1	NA	TGTGCCAGCAGCTTGCTTCGATCACTAGCGGGACGGGATGAGCAGTTCTTC	CASSLLRSLAGRDEQFF
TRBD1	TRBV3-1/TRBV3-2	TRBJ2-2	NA	TGTGCCAGCAGCCAAGGGGCACAGGGGATCGGGGAGCTGTTTTTT	CASSQGAQGIGELFF
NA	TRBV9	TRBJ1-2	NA	TGTGCCAGCAGCCTTGGACCCAGGGCGTACTATGGCTACACCTTC	CASSLGPRAYYGYTF
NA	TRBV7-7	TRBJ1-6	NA	TGTGCCAGCAGCCCGGACTTGCGGGATGGGAATTCACCCCTCCACTTT	CASSPDLRDGNSPLHF
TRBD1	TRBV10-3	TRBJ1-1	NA	TGTGCCATCAGTCGACAGGGGATGAACACTGAAGCTTTCTTT	CAISRQGMNTEAFF
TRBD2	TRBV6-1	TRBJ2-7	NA	TGTGCCAGCAGTGAGGTTAGCGGGAGGCCGGCCCGGGACGAGCAGTACTTC	CASSEVSGRPARDEQYF
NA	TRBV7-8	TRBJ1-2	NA	TGTGCCAGCAGCCCGTTGAGGGCCTCCAGTATGAGCTACACCTTC	CASSPLRASSMSYTF
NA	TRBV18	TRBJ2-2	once	TGTGCCAGCTCACCAGGGATAGCGGCGAACACCGGGGAGCTGTTTTTT	CASSPGIAANTGELFF
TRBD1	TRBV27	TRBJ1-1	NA	TGTGCCAGCAGGGTCTGGACAGGGGCTAGGAACACTGAAGCTTTCTTT	CASRVWTGARNTEAFF
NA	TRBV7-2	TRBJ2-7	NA	TGTGCCAGCAGCCCCGCCTACGAGCAGTACTTC	CASSPAYEQYF